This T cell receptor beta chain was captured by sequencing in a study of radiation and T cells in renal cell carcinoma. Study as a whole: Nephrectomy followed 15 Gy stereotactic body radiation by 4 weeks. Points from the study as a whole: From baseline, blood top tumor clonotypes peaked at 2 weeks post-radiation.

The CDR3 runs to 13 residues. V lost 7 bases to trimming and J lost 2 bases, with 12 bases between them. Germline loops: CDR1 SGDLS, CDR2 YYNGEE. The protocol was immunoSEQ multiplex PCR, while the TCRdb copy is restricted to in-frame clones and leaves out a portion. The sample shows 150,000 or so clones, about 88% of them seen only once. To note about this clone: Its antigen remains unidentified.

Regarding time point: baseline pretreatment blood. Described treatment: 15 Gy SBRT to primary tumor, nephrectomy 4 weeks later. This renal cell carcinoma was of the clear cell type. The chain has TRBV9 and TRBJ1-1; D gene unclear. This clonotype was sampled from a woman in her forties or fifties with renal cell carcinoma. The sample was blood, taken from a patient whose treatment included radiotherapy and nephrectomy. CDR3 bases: TGTGCCAGCGCCGGAAACTTAAACACTGAAGCTTTCTTT. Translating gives CASAGNLNTEAFF.